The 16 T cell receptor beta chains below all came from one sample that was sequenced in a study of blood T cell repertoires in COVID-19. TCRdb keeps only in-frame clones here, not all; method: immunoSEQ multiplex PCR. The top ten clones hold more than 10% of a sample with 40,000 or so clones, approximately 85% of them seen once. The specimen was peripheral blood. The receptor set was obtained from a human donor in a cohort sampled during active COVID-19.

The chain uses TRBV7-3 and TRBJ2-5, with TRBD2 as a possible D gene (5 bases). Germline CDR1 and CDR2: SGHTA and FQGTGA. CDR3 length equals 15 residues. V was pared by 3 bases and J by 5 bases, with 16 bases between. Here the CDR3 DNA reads TGTGCCAGCAGCTTCGGACCCAGCGGATGGGAGACCCAGTACTTC. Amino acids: CASSFGPSGWETQYF.

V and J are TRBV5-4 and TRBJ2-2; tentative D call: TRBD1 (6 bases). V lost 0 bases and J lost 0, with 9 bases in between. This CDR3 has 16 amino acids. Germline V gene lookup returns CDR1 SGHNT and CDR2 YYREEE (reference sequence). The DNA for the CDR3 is TGTGCCAGCAGCTTGGATCCAGGGGCGAACACCGGGGAGCTGTTTTTT. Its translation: CASSLDPGANTGELFF.

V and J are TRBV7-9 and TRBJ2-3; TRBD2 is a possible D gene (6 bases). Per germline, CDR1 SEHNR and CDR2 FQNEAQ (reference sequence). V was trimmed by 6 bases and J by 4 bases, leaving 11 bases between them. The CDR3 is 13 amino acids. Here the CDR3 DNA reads TGTGCCAGCAGTTCTAGCGCCGCAGATACGCAGTATTTT. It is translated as CASSSSAADTQYF.

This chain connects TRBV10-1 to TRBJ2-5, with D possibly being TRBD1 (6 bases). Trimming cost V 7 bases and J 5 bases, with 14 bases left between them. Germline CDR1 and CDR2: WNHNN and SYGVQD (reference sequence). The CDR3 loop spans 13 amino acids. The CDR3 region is CASTGQTPETQYF. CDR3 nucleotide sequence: TGCGCCAGCACGGGACAAACCCCCGAGACCCAGTACTTC.

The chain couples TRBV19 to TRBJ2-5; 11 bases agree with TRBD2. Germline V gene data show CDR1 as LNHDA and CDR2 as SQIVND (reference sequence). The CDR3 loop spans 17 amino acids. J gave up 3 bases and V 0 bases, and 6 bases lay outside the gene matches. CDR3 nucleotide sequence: TGTGCCAGTAGTATAGACGCTAGCGGGGGGATTGAAGAGACCCAGTACTTC. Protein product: CASSIDASGGIEETQYF.

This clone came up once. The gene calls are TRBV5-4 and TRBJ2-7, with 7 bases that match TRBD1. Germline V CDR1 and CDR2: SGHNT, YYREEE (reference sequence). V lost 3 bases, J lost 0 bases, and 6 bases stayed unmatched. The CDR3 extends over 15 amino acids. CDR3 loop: CASSSPTGSSYEQYF. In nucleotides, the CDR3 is TGTGCCAGCAGCTCCCCGACAGGGAGCTCCTACGAGCAGTACTTC.

Written as DNA, the CDR3 is TGTGCCACCGCGGACCTAACGACAGGGAAGCAGTACTTC. Its protein product is CATADLTTGKQYF. The chain carries TRBV24-1 and TRBJ2-7, with 7 bases that match TRBD1. Germline values: CDR1 KGHDR, CDR2 SFDVKD. This CDR3 region has 13 residues. After removal of 9 bases from V and 8 bases from J, the junction contained 12 bases not matched to a gene.

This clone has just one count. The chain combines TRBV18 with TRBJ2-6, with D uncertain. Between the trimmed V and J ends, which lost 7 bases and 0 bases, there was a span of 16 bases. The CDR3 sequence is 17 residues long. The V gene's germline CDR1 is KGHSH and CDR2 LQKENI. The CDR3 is CASCESFAPSGANVLTF. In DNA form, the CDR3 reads TGTGCCAGCTGCGAAAGTTTTGCTCCCTCTGGGGCCAACGTCCTGACTTTC.

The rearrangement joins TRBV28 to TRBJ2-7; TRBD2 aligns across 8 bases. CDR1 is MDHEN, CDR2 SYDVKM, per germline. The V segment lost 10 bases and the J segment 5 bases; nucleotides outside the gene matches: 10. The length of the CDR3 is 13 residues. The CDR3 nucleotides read TGTGCCACATATGGCGGGGGGCGAAACGAGCAGTACTTC. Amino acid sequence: CATYGGGRNEQYF.

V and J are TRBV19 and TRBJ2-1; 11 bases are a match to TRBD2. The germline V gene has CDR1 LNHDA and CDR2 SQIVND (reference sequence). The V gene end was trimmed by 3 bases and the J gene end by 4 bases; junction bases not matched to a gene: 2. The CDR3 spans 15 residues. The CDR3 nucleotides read TGTGCCAGTAGTATTGGGACTAGCGGATACAATGAGCAGTTCTTC. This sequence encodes CASSIGTSGYNEQFF.

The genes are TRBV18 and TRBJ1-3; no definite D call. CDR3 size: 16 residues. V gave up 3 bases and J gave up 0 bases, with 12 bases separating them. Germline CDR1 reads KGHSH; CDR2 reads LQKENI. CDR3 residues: CASSPQVGSSGNTIYF. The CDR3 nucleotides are TGTGCCAGCTCACCCCAAGTAGGGAGCTCTGGAAACACCATATATTTT.

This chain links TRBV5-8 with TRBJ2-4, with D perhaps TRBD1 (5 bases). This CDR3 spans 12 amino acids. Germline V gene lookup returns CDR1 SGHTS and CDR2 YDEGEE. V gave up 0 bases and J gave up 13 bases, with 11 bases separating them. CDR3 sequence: CASSLEARQQYF. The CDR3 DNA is TGTGCCAGCAGCTTGGAGGCTCGACAGCAGTACTTC.

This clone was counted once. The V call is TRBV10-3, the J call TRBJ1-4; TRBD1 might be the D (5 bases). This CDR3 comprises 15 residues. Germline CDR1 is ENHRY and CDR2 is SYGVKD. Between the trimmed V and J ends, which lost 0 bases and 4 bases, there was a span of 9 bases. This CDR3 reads CAISESRQNNEKLFF. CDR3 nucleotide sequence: TGTGCCATCAGTGAGTCGAGACAGAATAATGAAAAACTGTTTTTT.

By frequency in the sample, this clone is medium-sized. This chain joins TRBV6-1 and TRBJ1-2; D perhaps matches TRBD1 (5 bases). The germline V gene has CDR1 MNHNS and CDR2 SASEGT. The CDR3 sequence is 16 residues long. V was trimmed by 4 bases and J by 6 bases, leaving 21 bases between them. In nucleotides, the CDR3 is TGTGCCAGCAGTGCACAGTGGAGGGGCGGTGCGGATGGCTACACCTTC. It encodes CASSAQWRGGADGYTF.

CDR3 protein: CASSPWTAYLNTEAFF. The CDR3 DNA reads as TGTGCCAGCTCGCCCTGGACAGCTTATTTGAACACTGAAGCTTTCTTT. The rearrangement uses TRBV18 and TRBJ1-1; possibly TRBD1 for D (6 bases). Trimming removed 6 bases from V and 0 bases from J, with 17 bases in between. The germline V gene encodes CDR1 KGHSH and CDR2 LQKENI. The CDR3 totals 16 residues. Full variable domain (missing parts from reference TRBV18 and TRBJ1-1): NAGVMQNPRHLVRRRGQEARLRCSPMKGHSHVYWYRQLPEEGLKFMVYLQKENIIDESGMPKERFSAEFPKEGPSILRIQQVVRGDSAAYFCASSPWTAYLNTEAFFGQGTRLTVV.

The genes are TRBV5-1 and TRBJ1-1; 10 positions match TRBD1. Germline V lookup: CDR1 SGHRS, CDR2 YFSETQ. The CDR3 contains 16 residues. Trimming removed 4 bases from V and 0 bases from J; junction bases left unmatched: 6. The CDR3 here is CASSPGQGRMNTEAFF. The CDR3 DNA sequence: TGCGCCAGCAGCCCGGGACAGGGGAGGATGAACACTGAAGCTTTCTTT. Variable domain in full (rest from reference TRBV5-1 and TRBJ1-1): KAGVTQTPRYLIKTRGQQVTLSCSPISGHRSVSWYQQTPGQGLQFLFEYFSETQRNKGNFPGRFSGRQFSNSRSEMNVSTLELGDSALYLCASSPGQGRMNTEAFFGQGTRLTVV.